The 4 T cell receptor beta chains below all came from one sample that was sequenced in a study of response to subunit inactivated influenza vaccine. TCRdb fed the RT-PCR reads into MiXCR, producing one record per CDR3 protein. Of 430,000 or so distinct CDR3 sequences listed, approximately 10% are singletons. This material consisted of PBMCs from blood, taken about 40 days after vaccination. The source is a man in his fifties or sixties who received an inactivated influenza vaccine.

The CDR3 DNA reads as TGTGCCAGCAGCTTAGAACACACAGCGAGAACTGAAGCTTTCTTT. Encoded protein: CASSLEHTARTEAFF. The chain is built from TRBV11-2 and TRBJ1-1; D is unresolved. V lost 0 bases, J lost 5 bases, and 13 bases lay in between. The CDR3 has 15 residues. Germline lookup yields CDR1 SGHAT and CDR2 FQNNGV.

A few counts support this clonotype. V and J are TRBV4-1 and TRBJ2-5; D possibly uses TRBD1 or TRBD2 (6 bases each). There are 16 residues in the CDR3. The V end was cut by 0 bases, the J end by 5 bases, with 16 bases between. The germline V gene encodes CDR1 MGHRA and CDR2 YSYEKL. This CDR3 reads CASSQDGGPGGETQYF. The CDR3 bases are TGCGCCAGCAGCCAAGATGGGGGGCCGGGCGGGGAGACCCAGTACTTC.

This clonotype was detected only a few times. This chain uses TRBV20-1 with TRBJ2-3, with D maybe TRBD2 (5 bases). The CDR3 has 15 amino acids. With 6 bases removed from V and 0 bases from J, the gap between germline ends came to 16 bases. Looked up from germline, CDR1 is DFQATT and CDR2 is SNEGSKA (reference sequence). CDR3 sequence reads: CSALDAAASTDTQYF. The CDR3 DNA follows: TGCAGTGCGCTCGACGCAGCGGCTAGCACAGATACGCAGTATTTT.

The V call is TRBV5-1, the J call TRBJ2-2, with 11 bases matching TRBD1. The CDR3 is 14 amino acids. V dropped 7 bases and J dropped 6; count of bases not matched to a gene: 5. Germline-derived CDR1 and CDR2 are SGHRS and YFSETQ. The CDR3: CASRLGQGAGELFF. The CDR3 coding sequence is TGCGCCAGCCGACTGGGACAGGGGGCCGGGGAGCTGTTTTTT. Together with reference TRBV5-1 and TRBJ2-2, the CDR3 gives the full variable domain: KAGVTQTPRYLIKTRGQQVTLSCSPISGHRSVSWYQQTPGQGLQFLFEYFSETQRNKGNFPGRFSGRQFSNSRSEMNVSTLELGDSALYLCASRLGQGAGELFFGEGSRLTVL.